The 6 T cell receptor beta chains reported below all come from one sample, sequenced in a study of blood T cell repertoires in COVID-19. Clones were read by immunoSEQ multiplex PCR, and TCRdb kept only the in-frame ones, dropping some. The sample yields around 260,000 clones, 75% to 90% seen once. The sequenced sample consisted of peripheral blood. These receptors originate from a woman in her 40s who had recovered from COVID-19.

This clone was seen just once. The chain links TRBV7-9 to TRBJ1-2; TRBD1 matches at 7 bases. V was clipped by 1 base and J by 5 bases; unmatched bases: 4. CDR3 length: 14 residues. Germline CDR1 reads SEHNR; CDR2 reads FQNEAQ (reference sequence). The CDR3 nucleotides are TGTGCCAGCAGCTTAGGACAGGGATTATATGGCTACACCTTC. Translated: CASSLGQGLYGYTF. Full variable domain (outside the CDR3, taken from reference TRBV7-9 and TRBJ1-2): DTGVSQNPRHKITKRGQNVTFRCDPISEHNRLYWYRQTLGQGPEFLTYFQNEAQLEKSRLLSDRFSAERPKGSFSTLEIQRTEQGDSAMYLCASSLGQGLYGYTFGSGTRLTVV.

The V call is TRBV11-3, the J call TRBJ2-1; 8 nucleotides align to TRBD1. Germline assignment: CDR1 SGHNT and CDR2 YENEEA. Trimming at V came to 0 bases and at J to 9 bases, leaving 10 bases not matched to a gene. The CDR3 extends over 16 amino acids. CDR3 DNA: TGTGCCAGCAGCTTAGATGGGCAGGACAGGGTTGCTGAGCAGTTCTTC. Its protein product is CASSLDGQDRVAEQFF.

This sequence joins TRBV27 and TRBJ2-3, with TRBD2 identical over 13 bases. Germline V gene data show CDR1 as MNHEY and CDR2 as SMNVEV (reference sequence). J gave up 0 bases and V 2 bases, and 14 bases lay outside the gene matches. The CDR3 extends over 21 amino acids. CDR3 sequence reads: CASSLIGRLAGGFTSTDTQYF. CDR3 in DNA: TGTGCCAGCAGTTTAATCGGGCGACTAGCGGGGGGATTTACTAGCACAGATACGCAGTATTTT.

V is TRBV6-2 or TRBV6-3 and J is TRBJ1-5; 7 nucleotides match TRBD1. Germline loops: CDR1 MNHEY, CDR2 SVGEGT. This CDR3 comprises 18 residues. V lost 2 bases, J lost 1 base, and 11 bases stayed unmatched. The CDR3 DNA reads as TGTGCCAGCAGTTACCACAGGGGAGGTCTTCTGAGCAATCAGCCCCAGCATTTT. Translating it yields CASSYHRGGLLSNQPQHF.

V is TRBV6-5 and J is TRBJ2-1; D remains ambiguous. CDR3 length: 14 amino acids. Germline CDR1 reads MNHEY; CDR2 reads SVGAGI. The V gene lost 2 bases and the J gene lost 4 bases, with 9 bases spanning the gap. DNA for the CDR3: TGTGCCAGCAGTTACCGTGGCCGTTACAATGAGCAGTTCTTC. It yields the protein CASSYRGRYNEQFF.

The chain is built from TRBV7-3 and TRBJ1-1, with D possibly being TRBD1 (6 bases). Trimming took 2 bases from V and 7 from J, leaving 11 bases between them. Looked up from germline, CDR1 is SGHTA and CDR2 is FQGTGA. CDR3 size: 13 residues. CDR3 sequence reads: CASSLPGTLEAFF. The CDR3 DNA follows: TGTGCCAGCAGCTTACCGGGGACACTTGAAGCTTTCTTT.